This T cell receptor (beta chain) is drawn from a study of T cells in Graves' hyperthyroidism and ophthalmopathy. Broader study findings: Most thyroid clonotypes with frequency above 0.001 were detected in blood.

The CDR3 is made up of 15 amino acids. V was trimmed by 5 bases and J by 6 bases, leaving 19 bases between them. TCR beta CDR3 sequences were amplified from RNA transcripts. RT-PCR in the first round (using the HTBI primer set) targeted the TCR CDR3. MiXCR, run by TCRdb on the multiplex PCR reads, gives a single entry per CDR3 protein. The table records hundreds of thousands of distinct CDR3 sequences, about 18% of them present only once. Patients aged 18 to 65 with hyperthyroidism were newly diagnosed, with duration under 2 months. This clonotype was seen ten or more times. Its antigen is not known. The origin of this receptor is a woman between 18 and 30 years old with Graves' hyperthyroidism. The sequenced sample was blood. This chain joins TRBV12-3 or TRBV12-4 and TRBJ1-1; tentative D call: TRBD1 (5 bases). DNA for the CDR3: TGTGCCAGCAGTACCTCGTGGGGAGTGGGGGCTGAAGCTTTCTTT. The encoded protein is CASSTSWGVGAEAFF.